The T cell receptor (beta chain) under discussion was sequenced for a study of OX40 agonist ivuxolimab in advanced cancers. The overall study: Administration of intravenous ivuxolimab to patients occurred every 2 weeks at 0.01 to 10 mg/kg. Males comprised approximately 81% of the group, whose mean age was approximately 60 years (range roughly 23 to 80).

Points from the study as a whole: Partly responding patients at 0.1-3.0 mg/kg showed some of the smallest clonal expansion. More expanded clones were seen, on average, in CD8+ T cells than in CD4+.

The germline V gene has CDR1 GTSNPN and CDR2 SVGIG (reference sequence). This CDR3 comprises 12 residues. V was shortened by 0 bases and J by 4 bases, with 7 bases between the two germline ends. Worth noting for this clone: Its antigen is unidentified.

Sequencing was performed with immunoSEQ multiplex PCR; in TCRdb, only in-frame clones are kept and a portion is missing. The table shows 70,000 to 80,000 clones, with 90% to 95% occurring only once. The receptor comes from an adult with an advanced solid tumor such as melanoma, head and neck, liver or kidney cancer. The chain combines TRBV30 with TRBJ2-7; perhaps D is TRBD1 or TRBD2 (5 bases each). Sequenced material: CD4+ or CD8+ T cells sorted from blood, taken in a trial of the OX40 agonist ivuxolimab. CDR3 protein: CAWSVWGYEQYF. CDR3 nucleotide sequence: TGTGCCTGGAGTGTATGGGGGTACGAGCAGTACTTC.